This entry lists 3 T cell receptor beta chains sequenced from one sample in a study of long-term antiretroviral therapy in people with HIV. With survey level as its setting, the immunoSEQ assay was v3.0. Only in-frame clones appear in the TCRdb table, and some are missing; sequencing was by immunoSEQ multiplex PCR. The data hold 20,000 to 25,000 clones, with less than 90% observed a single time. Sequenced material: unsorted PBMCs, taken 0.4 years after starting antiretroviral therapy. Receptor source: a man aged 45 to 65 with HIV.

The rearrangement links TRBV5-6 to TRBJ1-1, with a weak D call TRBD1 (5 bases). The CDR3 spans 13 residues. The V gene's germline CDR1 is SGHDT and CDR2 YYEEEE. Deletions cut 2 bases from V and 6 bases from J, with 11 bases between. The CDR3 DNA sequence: TGTGCCAGCAGCTTTCAGGGTGACGCTGAAGCTTTCTTT. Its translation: CASSFQGDAEAFF.

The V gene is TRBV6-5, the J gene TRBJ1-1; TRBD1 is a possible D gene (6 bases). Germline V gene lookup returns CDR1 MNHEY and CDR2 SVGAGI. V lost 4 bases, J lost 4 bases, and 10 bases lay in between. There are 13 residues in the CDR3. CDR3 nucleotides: TGTGCCAGCAGTTTCACAGGGTCCACTGAAGCTTTCTTT. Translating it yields CASSFTGSTEAFF.

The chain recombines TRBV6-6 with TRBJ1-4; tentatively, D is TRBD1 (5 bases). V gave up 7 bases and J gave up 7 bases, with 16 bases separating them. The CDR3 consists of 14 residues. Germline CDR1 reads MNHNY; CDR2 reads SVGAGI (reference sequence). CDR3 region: CASKSRDGVEKLFF. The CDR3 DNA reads TGTGCCAGCAAGTCCCGGGACGGCGTTGAAAAACTGTTTTTT.